This T cell receptor (beta chain) derives from a study of blood T cells in healthy people across ages. Whole-study results and caveats: Roughly linear age-related decline in beta diversity appeared, significant by age approximately 43. Long-lived and aged donors differed, with more naive CD4+ cells and higher diversity in the long-lived.

The sample holds a few counts of this clonotype. What it binds is not known. Primers used in a second PCR of about 7 to 12 cycles were a sample-barcoded 5' primer and a J-beta primer mix. Each cDNA molecule received a tag from a template-switch adaptor that had 12 random nucleotides. Sequencing of every sample gave 2.5 million or more CDR3-containing paired-end reads. TCRdb processed the 5' RACE reads anew with MiXCR; each CDR3 protein has one entry. The sample includes 1.2 million to 1.5 million distinct CDR3 sequences, 45% to 70% seen only once; the top ten take 5.5% to 8%. V was shortened by 6 bases and J by 8 bases, with 13 bases between the two germline ends. CDR3 size: 12 residues. The germline gives CDR1 MNHEY, CDR2 SVGAGI.

The sequence derives from a man aged 18 to 29 in good health. This chain links TRBV6-5 with TRBJ1-2; D uncertain. The sequencing sample was made of blood. CDR3 sequence (DNA): TGTGCCAGCAGCGCCGGTGGTGAAGGCTACACCTTC. Protein product: CASSAGGEGYTF.